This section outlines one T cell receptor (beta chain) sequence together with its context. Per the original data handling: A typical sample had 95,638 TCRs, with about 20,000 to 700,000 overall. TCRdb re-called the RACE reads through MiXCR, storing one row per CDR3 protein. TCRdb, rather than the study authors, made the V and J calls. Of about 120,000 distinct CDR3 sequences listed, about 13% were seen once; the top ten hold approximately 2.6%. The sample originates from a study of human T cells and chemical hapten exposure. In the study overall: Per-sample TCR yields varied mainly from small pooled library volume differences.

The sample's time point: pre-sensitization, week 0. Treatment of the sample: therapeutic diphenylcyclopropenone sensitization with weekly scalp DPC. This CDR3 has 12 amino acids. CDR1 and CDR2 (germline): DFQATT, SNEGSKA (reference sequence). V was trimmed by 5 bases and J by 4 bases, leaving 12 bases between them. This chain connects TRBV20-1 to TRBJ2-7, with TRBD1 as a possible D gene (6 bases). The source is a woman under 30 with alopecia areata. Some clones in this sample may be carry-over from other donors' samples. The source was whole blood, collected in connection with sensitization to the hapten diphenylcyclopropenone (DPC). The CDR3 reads CSARDKSYEQYF. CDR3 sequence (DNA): TGCAGTGCTCGGGACAAAAGTTACGAGCAGTACTTC.